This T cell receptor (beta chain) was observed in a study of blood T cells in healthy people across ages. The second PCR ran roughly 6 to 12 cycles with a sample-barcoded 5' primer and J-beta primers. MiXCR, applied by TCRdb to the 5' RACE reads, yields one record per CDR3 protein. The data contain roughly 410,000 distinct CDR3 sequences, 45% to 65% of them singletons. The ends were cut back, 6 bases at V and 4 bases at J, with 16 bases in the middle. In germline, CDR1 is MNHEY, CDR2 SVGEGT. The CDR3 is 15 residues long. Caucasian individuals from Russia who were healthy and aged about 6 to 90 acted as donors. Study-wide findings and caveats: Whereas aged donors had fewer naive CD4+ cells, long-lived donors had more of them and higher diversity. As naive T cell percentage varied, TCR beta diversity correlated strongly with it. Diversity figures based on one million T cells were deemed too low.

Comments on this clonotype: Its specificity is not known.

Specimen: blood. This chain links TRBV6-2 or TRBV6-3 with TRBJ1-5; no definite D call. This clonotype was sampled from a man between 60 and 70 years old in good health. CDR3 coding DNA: TGTGCCAGCAGACCCGACACCCTAGGGAATCAGCCCCAGCATTTT. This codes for CASRPDTLGNQPQHF.